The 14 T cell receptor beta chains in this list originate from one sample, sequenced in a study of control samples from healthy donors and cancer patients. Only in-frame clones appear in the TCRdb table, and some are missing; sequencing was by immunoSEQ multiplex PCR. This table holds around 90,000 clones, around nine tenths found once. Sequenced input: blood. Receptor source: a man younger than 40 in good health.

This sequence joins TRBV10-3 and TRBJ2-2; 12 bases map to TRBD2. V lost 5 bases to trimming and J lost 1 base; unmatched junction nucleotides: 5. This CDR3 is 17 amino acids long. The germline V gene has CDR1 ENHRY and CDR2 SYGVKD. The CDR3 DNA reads TGTGCCATCAGTAAACTAGCGGGGGGCCGGAACACCGGGGAGCTGTTTTTT. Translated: CAISKLAGGRNTGELFF.

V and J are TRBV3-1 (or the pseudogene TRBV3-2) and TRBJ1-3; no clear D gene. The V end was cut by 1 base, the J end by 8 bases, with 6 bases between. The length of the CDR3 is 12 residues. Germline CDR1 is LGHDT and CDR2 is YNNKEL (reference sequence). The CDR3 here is CASSQGVDTIYF. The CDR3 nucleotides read TGTGCCAGCAGCCAAGGAGTGGACACCATATATTTT.

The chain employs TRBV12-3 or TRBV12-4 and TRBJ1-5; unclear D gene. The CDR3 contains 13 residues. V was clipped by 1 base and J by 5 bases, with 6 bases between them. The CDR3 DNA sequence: TGTGCCAGCAGTTTAGGCCTCTATCAGCCCCAGCATTTT. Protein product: CASSLGLYQPQHF.

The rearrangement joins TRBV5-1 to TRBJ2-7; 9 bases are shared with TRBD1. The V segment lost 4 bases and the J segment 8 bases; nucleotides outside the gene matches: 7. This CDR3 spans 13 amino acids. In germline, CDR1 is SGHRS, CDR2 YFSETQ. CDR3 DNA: TGCGCCAGCAGCCTTGACAGGGGGGTGCAGCAGTACGTC. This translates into CASSLDRGVQQYV.

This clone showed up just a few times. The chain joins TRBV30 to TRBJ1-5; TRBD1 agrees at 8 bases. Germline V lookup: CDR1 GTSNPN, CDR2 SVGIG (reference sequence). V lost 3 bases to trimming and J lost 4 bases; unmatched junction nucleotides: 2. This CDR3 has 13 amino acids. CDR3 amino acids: CAWRGQVNQPQHF. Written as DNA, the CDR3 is TGTGCCTGGAGGGGACAGGTTAATCAGCCCCAGCATTTT. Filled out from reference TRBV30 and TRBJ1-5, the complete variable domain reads SQTIHQWPATLVQPVGSPLSLECTVEGTSNPNLYWYRQAAGRGLQLLFYSVGIGQISSEVPQNLSASRPQDRQFILSSKKLLLSDSGFYLCAWRGQVNQPQHFGDGTRLSIL.

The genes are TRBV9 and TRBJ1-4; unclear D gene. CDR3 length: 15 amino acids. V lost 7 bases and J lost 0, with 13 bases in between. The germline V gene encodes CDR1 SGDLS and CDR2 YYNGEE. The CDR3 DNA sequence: TGTGCCAGCTCCCCCGATCTGACAACTAATGAAAAACTGTTTTTT. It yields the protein CASSPDLTTNEKLFF.

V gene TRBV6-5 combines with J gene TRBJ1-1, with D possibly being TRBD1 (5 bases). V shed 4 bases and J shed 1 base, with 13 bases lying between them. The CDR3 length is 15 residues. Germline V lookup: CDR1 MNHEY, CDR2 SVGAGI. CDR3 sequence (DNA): TGTGCCAGCAGTTCCCCGGCGGGGCGGAACACTGAAGCTTTCTTT. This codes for CASSSPAGRNTEAFF.

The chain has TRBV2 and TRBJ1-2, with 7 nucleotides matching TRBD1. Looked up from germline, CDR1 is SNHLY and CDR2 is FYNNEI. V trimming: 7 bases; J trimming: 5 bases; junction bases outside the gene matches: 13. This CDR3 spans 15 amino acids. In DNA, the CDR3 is TGTGCCAGCACTGAGGGGGAGGGGGCATATTATGGCTACACCTTC. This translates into CASTEGEGAYYGYTF.

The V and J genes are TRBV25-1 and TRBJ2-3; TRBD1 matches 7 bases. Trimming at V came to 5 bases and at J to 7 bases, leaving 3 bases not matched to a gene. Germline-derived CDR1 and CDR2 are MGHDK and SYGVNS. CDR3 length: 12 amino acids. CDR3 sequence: CASSPQGNTQYF. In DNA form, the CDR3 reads TGTGCCAGCAGTCCACAGGGGAATACGCAGTATTTT.

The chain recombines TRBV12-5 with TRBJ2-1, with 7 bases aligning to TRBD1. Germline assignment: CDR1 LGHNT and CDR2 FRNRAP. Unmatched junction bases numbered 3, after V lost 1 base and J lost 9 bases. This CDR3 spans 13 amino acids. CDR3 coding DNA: TGTGCTAGTGGTTTGGAAGGGGGCGTTGAGCAGTTCTTC. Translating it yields CASGLEGGVEQFF.

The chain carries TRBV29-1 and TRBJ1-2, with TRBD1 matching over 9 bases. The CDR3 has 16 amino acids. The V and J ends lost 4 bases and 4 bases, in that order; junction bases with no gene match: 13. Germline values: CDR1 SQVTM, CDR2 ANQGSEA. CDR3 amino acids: CSVAQGAILSLYGYTF. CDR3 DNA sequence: TGCAGCGTTGCACAGGGGGCGATCCTCTCGCTCTATGGCTACACCTTC.

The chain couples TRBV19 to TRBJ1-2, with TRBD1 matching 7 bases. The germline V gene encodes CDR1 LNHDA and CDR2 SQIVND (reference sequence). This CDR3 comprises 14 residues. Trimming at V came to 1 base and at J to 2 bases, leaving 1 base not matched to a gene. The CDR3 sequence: CASSIGGQNYGYTF. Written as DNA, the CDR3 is TGTGCCAGTAGTATAGGGGGACAGAACTATGGCTACACCTTC. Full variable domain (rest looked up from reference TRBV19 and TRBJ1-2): DGGITQSPKYLFRKEGQNVTLSCEQNLNHDAMYWYRQDPGQGLRLIYYSQIVNDFQKGDIAEGYSVSREKKESFPLTVTSAQKNPTAFYLCASSIGGQNYGYTFGSGTRLTVV.

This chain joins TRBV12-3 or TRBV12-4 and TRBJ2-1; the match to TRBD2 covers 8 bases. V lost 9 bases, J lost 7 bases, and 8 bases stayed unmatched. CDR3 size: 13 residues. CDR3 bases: TGTGCCAGTCGGGGGGGAAGGAGAAATGAGCAGTTCTTC. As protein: CASRGGRRNEQFF.

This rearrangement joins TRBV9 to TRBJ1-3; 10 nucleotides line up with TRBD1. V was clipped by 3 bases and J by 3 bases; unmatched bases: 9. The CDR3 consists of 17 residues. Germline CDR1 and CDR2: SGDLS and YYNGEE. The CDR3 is CASSARDRGHSGNTIYF. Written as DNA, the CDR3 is TGTGCCAGCAGCGCCCGAGACAGGGGGCATAGTGGAAACACCATATATTTT.